The 18 T cell receptor beta chains presented below share a single source sample, sequenced in a study of radiotherapy plus CTLA-4 blockade in lung cancer. Assay: immunoSEQ multiplex PCR; the TCRdb copy retains only in-frame clones and omits some. In the table there are about 55,000 clones, almost 85% of which are singletons. Sequencing was performed on peripheral blood, taken from a patient treated with radiotherapy plus ipilimumab. These receptors all come from a human donor with non-small cell lung cancer whose response to radiotherapy plus ipilimumab could not be evaluated.

The chain joins TRBV6-1 to TRBJ1-1; 7 nucleotides line up with TRBD1. The ends lost 2 bases at V and 1 base at J; junction bases unmatched: 1. The CDR3 contains 14 residues. Germline V gives CDR1 MNHNS, CDR2 SASEGT. The CDR3 sequence: CASSERGRNTEAFF. The DNA of the CDR3 is TGTGCCAGCAGTGAAAGGGGGCGGAACACTGAAGCTTTCTTT.

In its sample, this clone was seen once. The CDR3 nucleotides read TGTGCCAGTAGTATAGATAAGGCAGGGGGCGAGTCTGGCTACACCTTC. Amino acids: CASSIDKAGGESGYTF. This rearrangement joins TRBV19 to TRBJ1-2; 8 bases match TRBD1. Per the germline V gene, CDR1 is LNHDA and CDR2 is SQIVND (reference sequence). The V segment lost 0 bases and the J segment 7 bases; nucleotides outside the gene matches: 10. This CDR3 contains 16 residues. The full variable domain, its missing parts supplied by reference TRBV19 and TRBJ1-2, is DGGITQSPKYLFRKEGQNVTLSCEQNLNHDAMYWYRQDPGQGLRLIYYSQIVNDFQKGDIAEGYSVSREKKESFPLTVTSAQKNPTAFYLCASSIDKAGGESGYTFGSGTRLTVV.

The rearrangement links TRBV2 to TRBJ2-1; TRBD2 matches 8 bases. Losses at the gene ends were 5 bases for V and 14 bases for J; bases not matched to a gene: 5. The CDR3 runs to 11 residues. The germline V gene encodes CDR1 SNHLY and CDR2 FYNNEI. This chain's CDR3 is CASSSRGGEFF. CDR3 DNA sequence: TGTGCCAGCAGTTCCCGGGGGGGCGAGTTCTTC.

The CDR3, as DNA: TGTGCCAGCAGCTTGGACACCCCGATAACTAAAGAGACCCAGTACTTC. It is translated as CASSLDTPITKETQYF. The gene calls are TRBV5-4 and TRBJ2-5; unclear D gene. The CDR3 extends over 16 amino acids. Germline V lookup: CDR1 SGHNT, CDR2 YYREEE (reference sequence). V was shortened by 0 bases and J by 3 bases, with 15 bases between the two germline ends.

The rearrangement links TRBV7-2 to TRBJ2-5, with TRBD2 matching over 9 bases. V lost 4 bases, J lost 5 bases, and 8 bases stayed unmatched. This CDR3 contains 15 residues. The V gene's germline CDR1 is SGHTA and CDR2 FQGNSA. CDR3 sequence (DNA): TGTGCCAGCAGCTCGAGGGCGGGGGGGATCGAGACCCAGTACTTC. It translates to CASSSRAGGIETQYF.

This clone was counted once. V is TRBV5-4 and J is TRBJ2-3; TRBD2 aligns across 15 bases. The CDR3 totals 19 residues. After removal of 4 bases from V and 0 bases from J, the junction contained 9 bases not matched to a gene. CDR1 and CDR2 (germline): SGHNT, YYREEE (reference sequence). The CDR3 coding sequence is TGTGCCAGCAGCGCGGGACTAGCGGGGGGTCCCCCTAGCACAGATACGCAGTATTTT. This encodes CASSAGLAGGPPSTDTQYF. The full variable domain, in which reference TRBV5-4 and TRBJ2-3 provide the parts outside the CDR3, is ETGVTQSPTHLIKTRGQQVTLRCSSQSGHNTVSWYQQALGQGPQFIFQYYREEENGRGNFPPRFSGLQFPNYSSELNVNALELDDSALYLCASSAGLAGGPPSTDTQYFGPGTRLTVL.

The rearrangement joins TRBV7-9 to TRBJ2-1; 9 positions agree with TRBD2. V was clipped by 5 bases and J by 7 bases; unmatched bases: 9. Germline CDR1 is SEHNR and CDR2 is FQNEAQ (reference sequence). CDR3 length equals 15 residues. The CDR3 DNA reads TGTGCCAGCAGCGCCACAGCGGGGGGCCTGAATGAGCAGTTCTTC. Translating gives CASSATAGGLNEQFF.

This rearrangement joins TRBV6-5 to TRBJ1-2, with 8 bases aligning to TRBD1. V shed 6 bases, J shed 4 bases, and the junction held 4 bases outside the gene matches. CDR1 MNHEY and CDR2 SVGAGI come from the germline V gene. The CDR3 contains 13 residues. This CDR3 reads CASRAGQGYGYTF. The CDR3 nucleotides read TGTGCCAGCAGAGCCGGACAGGGCTATGGCTACACCTTC.

V and J are TRBV5-5 and TRBJ1-2, with 9 bases fitting TRBD1. This CDR3 has 15 residues. Looked up from germline, CDR1 is SGHKS and CDR2 is YYEKEE (reference sequence). With V trimmed by 0 bases and J by 7 bases, 7 bases remained unmatched. The CDR3: CASSLGGQGMAGYTF. As DNA, the CDR3 is TGTGCCAGCAGCTTGGGGGGACAGGGAATGGCTGGCTACACCTTC.

The chain links TRBV9 to TRBJ1-2; TRBD1 is a possible D gene (5 bases). CDR1 and CDR2 from the germline V gene are SGDLS and YYNGEE. There are 13 residues in the CDR3. The ends were cut back, 6 bases at V and 5 bases at J, with 14 bases in the middle. The CDR3 DNA reads as TGTGCCAGCACCCCAGATCAGGGATATGGCTACACCTTC. Protein product: CASTPDQGYGYTF.

J is TRBJ2-3 and V is TRBV11-3; D gene ambiguous. The CDR3 runs to 13 residues. Between the trimmed V and J ends, which lost 5 bases and 0 bases, there was a span of 6 bases. In germline, CDR1 is SGHNT, CDR2 YENEEA. CDR3: CASSPQSTDTQYF. In DNA form, the CDR3 reads TGTGCCAGCAGCCCCCAAAGCACAGATACGCAGTATTTT.

The DNA of the CDR3 is TGCGCCAGCAGCCAAGAAGGCGGGGGGCGTCAAGAGACCCAGTACTTC. It specifies CASSQEGGGRQETQYF. This sequence joins TRBV4-1 and TRBJ2-5, with TRBD2 matching 8 bases. V shed 0 bases and J 2 bases; nucleotides not matched to a gene: 5. Germline V gives CDR1 MGHRA, CDR2 YSYEKL. The CDR3 consists of 16 residues.

By proportion, this clone is medium-sized. The chain links TRBV5-6 to TRBJ2-7, with D possibly being TRBD1 (5 bases). CDR3 size: 12 residues. The V gene's germline CDR1 is SGHDT and CDR2 YYEEEE. V lost 0 bases and J lost 7, with 8 bases in between. CDR3 sequence (DNA): TGTGCCAGCAGCTTGGTACAGGAGGAGCAGTACTTC. Translated, it gives CASSLVQEEQYF. The full variable domain, completed using reference TRBV5-6 and TRBJ2-7, is DAGVTQSPTHLIKTRGQQVTLRCSPKSGHDTVSWYQQALGQGPQFIFQYYEEEERQRGNFPDRFSGHQFPNYSSELNVNALLLGDSALYLCASSLVQEEQYFGPGTRLTVT.

This clone was picked up one time. The CDR3 DNA reads as TGTGCCAGCAGGACACAGGGGGGGAACACTGAAGCTTTCTTT. This sequence encodes CASRTQGGNTEAFF. This chain uses TRBV2 with TRBJ1-1; the match to TRBD1 covers 8 bases. The junction had 4 bases not matched to a gene; V was cut back by 6 bases and J by 1 base. CDR1 is SNHLY and CDR2 is FYNNEI in the germline V gene. This CDR3 has 14 amino acids. Together with reference TRBV2 and TRBJ1-1, the CDR3 gives the full variable domain: EPEVTQTPSHQVTQMGQEVILRCVPISNHLYFYWYRQILGQKVEFLVSFYNNEISEKSEIFDDQFSVERPDGSNFTLKIRSTKLEDSAMYFCASRTQGGNTEAFFGQGTRLTVV.

The chain is built from TRBV5-1 and TRBJ2-7; 10 bases fit TRBD1. V was clipped by 4 bases and J by 6 bases; unmatched bases: 7. Germline V CDR1 and CDR2: SGHRS, YFSETQ. CDR3 length equals 14 residues. Here the CDR3 DNA reads TGCGCCAGCAGCCTTAGACAGGGGGCGGGCGAGCAGTACTTC. Translation gives CASSLRQGAGEQYF.

Concerning this clone itself: This CDR3 is also generated by other DNA sequences in the sample. The rearrangement links TRBV5-1 to TRBJ1-6; maybe TRBD1 (5 bases). Trimming shortened V by 0 bases and J by 4 bases, and 8 bases separated the two germline ends. This CDR3 is 15 amino acids long. CDR1 is SGHRS and CDR2 is YFSETQ in the germline V gene. CDR3 residues: CASSLGQRYNSPLHF. CDR3 DNA: TGCGCCAGCAGCTTGGGACAGCGTTATAATTCACCCCTCCACTTT.

The chain employs TRBV9 and TRBJ2-3; TRBD2 aligns across 13 bases. Trimming removed 3 bases from V and 0 bases from J; junction bases left unmatched: 7. The CDR3 sequence is 18 residues long. Germline V gene sequence: CDR1 SGDLS, CDR2 YYNGEE. CDR3 residues: CASSEDLGLAGSTDTQYF. CDR3 nucleotide sequence: TGTGCCAGCAGCGAGGACCTGGGACTAGCGGGAAGCACAGATACGCAGTATTTT.

This chain links TRBV5-1 with TRBJ1-3, with 7 nucleotides matching TRBD1. CDR3 length: 17 amino acids. V dropped 6 bases and J dropped 0; count of bases not matched to a gene: 12. Germline CDR1 SGHRS, CDR2 YFSETQ. The CDR3 loop is CASTSGGDRSSGNTIYF. CDR3 DNA sequence: TGCGCCAGCACATCAGGTGGGGACAGAAGCTCTGGAAACACCATATATTTT.